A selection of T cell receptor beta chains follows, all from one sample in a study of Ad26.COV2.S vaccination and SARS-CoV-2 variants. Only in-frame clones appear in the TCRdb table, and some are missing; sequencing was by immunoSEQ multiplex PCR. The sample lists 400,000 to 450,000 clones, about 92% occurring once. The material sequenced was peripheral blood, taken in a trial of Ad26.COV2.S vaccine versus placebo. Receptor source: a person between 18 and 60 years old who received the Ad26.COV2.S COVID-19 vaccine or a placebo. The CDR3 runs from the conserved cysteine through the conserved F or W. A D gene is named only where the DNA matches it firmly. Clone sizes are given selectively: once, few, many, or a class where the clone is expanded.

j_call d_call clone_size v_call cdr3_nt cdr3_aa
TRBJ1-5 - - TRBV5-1 TGCGCCAGCAGCTTGGAGGCAGCCGTCGGGCAGCCCCAGCATTTT CASSLEAAVGQPQHF
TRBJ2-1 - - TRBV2 TGTGCCAGCAGCATCCCTACTAGTTTATACAATGAGCAGTTCTTC CASSIPTSLYNEQFF
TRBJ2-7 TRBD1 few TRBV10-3 TGTGCCATCAGAGAAGGGACAGGGCTGGGCTACGAGCAGTACTTC CAIREGTGLGYEQYF
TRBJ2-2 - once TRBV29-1 TGCACCGGATTGCTGGGAACCGGGGAGCTGTTTTTT CTGLLGTGELFF
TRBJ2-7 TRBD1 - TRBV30 TGTGCCTGGAACCAAAATCCGGGACAGGGGTTTGGAGAGCAGTACTTC CAWNQNPGQGFGEQYF
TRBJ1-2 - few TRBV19 TGTGCCAGTAGTATATCCGGGGGGAATGGCTACACCTTC CASSISGGNGYTF
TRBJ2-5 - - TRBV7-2 TGTGCCAGCAGCTTGATAGGGGCCCCGGGGGAGACCCAGTACTTC CASSLIGAPGETQYF
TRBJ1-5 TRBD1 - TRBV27 TGTGCCAGCAGTACGGGGACAGCAGCTAGCAATCAGCCCCAGCATTTT CASSTGTAASNQPQHF
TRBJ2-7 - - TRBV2 TGTGCCAGCAGTCAGCCTAGCTCCTACGAGCAGTACTTC CASSQPSSYEQYF
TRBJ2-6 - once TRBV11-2 TGTGCCAGCAGCTTAGAGCCGGGATTCCTCTCTGGGGCCAACGTCCTGACTTTC CASSLEPGFLSGANVLTF
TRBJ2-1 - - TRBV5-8 TGTGCCAGCCCGGGCGGGGGCGATGAGCAGTTCTTC CASPGGGDEQFF
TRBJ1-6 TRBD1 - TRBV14 TGTGCCAGCAGCCAAGCAAGGACAGGAAAGAATTCACCCCTCCACTTT CASSQARTGKNSPLHF
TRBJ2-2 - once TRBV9 TGTGCCAGCAGCGTAGATCCTGGAAACACCGGGGAGCTGTTTTTT CASSVDPGNTGELFF
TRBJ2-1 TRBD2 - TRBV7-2 TGTGCCAGCAGCTTAGGGGGACTAGCGGGGACTGAGCAGTTCTTC CASSLGGLAGTEQFF
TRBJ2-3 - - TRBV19 TGTGCCAGCCGGACCGCGGCAGAGGATACGCAGTATTTT CASRTAAEDTQYF